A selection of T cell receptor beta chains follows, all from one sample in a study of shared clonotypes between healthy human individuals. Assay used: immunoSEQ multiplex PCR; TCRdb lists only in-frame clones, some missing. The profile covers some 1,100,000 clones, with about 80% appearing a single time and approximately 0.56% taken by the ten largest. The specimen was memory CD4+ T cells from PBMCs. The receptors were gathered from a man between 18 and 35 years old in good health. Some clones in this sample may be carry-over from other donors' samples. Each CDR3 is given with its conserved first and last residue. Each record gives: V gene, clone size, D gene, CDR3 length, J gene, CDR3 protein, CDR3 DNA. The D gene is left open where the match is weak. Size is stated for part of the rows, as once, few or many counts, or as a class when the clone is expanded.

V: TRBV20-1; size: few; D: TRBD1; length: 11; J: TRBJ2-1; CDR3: CSARGTGLNVF; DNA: TGCAGTGCTAGGGGGACAGGGCTCAACGTCTTC
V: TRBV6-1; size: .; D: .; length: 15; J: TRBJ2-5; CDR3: CASSEGPLIFETQYF; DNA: TGTGCCAGCAGTGAAGGACCACTTATCTTCGAGACCCAGTACTTC
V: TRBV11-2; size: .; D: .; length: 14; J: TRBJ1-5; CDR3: CASSHGRGNQPQHF; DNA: TGTGCCAGCAGCCACGGGAGAGGCAATCAGCCCCAGCATTTT
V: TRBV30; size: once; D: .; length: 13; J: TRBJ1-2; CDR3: CAWERGFNYGYTF; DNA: TGTGCCTGGGAGAGGGGTTTTAACTATGGCTACACCTTC
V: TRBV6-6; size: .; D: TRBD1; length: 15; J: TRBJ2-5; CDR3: CASSPPATGGETQYF; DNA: TGTGCCAGCAGCCCCCCGGCGACAGGGGGAGAGACCCAGTACTTC
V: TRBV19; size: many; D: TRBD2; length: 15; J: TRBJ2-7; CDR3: CASSTGLAAPYEQYF; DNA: TGTGCCAGTAGTACAGGACTAGCGGCACCATACGAGCAGTACTTC
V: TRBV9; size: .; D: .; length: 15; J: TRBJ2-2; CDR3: CASSVEGEYTGELFF; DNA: TGTGCCAGCAGCGTGGAGGGGGAATACACCGGGGAGCTGTTTTTT
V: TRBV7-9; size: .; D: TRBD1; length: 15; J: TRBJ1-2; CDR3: CASSRTPGQGYGYTF; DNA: TGTGCCAGCAGCCGGACACCGGGACAGGGGTATGGCTACACCTTC
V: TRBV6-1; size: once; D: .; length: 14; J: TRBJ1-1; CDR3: CASSEAGGVTEAFF; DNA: TGTGCCAGCAGTGAAGCCGGGGGAGTCACTGAAGCTTTCTTT
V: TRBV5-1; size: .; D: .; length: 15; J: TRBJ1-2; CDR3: CASSGGALSGDGYTF; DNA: TGCGCCAGCAGCGGGGGCGCCCTCAGCGGGGATGGCTACACCTTC
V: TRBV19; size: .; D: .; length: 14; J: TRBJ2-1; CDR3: CASGLAVTGNEQFF; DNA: TGTGCCAGTGGGTTAGCGGTCACGGGCAATGAGCAGTTCTTC
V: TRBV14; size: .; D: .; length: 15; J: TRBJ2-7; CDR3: CASSQGRSPPYEQYF; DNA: TGTGCCAGCAGCCAAGGTAGATCACCTCCATACGAGCAGTACTTC
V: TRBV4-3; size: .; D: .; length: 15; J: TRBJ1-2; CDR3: CASSQPGPGNYGYTF; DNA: TGCGCCAGCAGCCAACCGGGCCCAGGGAACTATGGCTACACCTTC
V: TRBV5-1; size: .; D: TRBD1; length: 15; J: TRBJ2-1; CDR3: CASSLDGTAPSEQFF; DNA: TGCGCCAGCAGCTTGGACGGGACAGCTCCATCGGAGCAGTTCTTC
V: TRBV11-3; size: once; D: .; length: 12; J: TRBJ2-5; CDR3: CASSSSGRTQYF; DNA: TGTGCCAGCAGCTCGTCCGGCCGAACCCAGTACTTC
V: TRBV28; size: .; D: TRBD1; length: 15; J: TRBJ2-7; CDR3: CASSLGQGPSYEQYF; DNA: TGTGCCAGCAGCCTGGGACAGGGCCCCTCCTACGAGCAGTACTTC
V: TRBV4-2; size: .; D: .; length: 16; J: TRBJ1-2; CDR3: CASSLGRVTHNYGYTF; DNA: TGTGCCAGCAGCTTGGGCAGGGTCACCCATAACTATGGCTACACCTTC
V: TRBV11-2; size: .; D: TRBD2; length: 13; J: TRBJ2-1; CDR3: CASSLQAGVPSFF; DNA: TGTGCCAGCAGCTTACAAGCGGGAGTTCCGTCGTTCTTC
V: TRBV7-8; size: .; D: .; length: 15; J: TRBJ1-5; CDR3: CASSSAPYSNQPQHF; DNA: TGTGCCAGCAGCTCTGCACCCTATAGCAATCAGCCCCAGCATTTT